The 32 T cell receptor beta chains below were found in one sample sequenced in a study of T cells after yellow fever vaccination. TCRdb analysed the 5' RACE reads with MiXCR anew, one entry per CDR3 protein. The sample carries over 150,000 distinct CDR3 sequences, roughly 6.4% recorded once. The sample in question was CD4+ T cells sorted from PBMCs, obtained on the day of the first yellow fever vaccination. The receptors stem from a man younger than 30 who received the YFV17D yellow fever vaccine.

As regards this clonotype: Possible read error: a much larger clone is one base away. The chain employs TRBV3-1 and TRBJ2-3; D uncertain. The CDR3 contains 13 residues. V shed 4 bases and J shed 4 bases, with 9 bases lying between them. Germline V gene sequence: CDR1 LGHDT, CDR2 YNNKEL (reference sequence). CDR3 loop: CASSLVNSDTQYF. The CDR3 DNA sequence: TGTGCCAGCAGCCTAGTGAACTCAGATACGCAGTATTTT.

This clonotype was detected many times. J is TRBJ2-3 and V is TRBV4-3; D is uncertain. The CDR3 has 14 amino acids. Per the germline V gene, CDR1 is LGHNA and CDR2 is YSLEER. The V end lost 1 base, the J end lost 5 bases, and 10 bases lay between the germline ends. CDR3 in DNA: TGCGCCAGCAGCCAAGGATCCGCTGGAGATACGCAGTATTTT. Its translation is CASSQGSAGDTQYF.

This clonotype was recorded at least ten times. The rearrangement links TRBV11-2 to TRBJ1-4; perhaps TRBD1 as D (6 bases). V was trimmed by 5 bases and J by 8 bases, leaving 30 bases between them. CDR3 length equals 19 residues. Germline CDR1 and CDR2: SGHAT and FQNNGV. The CDR3 reads CASSRSNPGWEGGMEKLFF. The DNA of the CDR3 is TGTGCCAGCAGCCGATCCAACCCGGGCTGGGAGGGGGGGATGGAAAAACTGTTTTTT.

This clonotype has ten or more counts. This sequence joins TRBV9 and TRBJ2-2; D is possibly TRBD1 (6 bases). The germline gives CDR1 SGDLS, CDR2 YYNGEE. This CDR3 comprises 15 residues. V dropped 0 bases and J dropped 5 bases, with 11 bases sitting between them. CDR3 sequence: CASSVAQQGTGELFF. The DNA for the CDR3 is TGTGCCAGCAGCGTAGCCCAACAGGGAACCGGGGAGCTGTTTTTT.

This chain joins TRBV5-4 and TRBJ2-5; D is ambiguous. The germline gives CDR1 SGHNT, CDR2 YYREEE (reference sequence). Trimming removed 4 bases from V and 5 bases from J, with 15 bases in between. The CDR3 is 14 residues long. The CDR3 nucleotides read TGTGCCAGCAGCACAGCAAAGGTTGTTGAGACCCAGTACTTC. Its translation: CASSTAKVVETQYF. The full variable domain, its missing parts supplied by reference TRBV5-4 and TRBJ2-5, is ETGVTQSPTHLIKTRGQQVTLRCSSQSGHNTVSWYQQALGQGPQFIFQYYREEENGRGNFPPRFSGLQFPNYSSELNVNALELDDSALYLCASSTAKVVETQYFGPGTRLLVL.

This clonotype was found many times. The chain combines TRBV11-2 with TRBJ1-5; the match to TRBD1 covers 12 bases. Looked up from germline, CDR1 is SGHAT and CDR2 is FQNNGV. This CDR3 has 19 residues. V lost 5 bases to trimming and J lost 2 bases; unmatched junction nucleotides: 13. CDR3 region: CASSMGGTGGRWGNQPQHF. CDR3 bases: TGTGCCAGCAGCATGGGGGGGACAGGGGGCCGCTGGGGCAATCAGCCCCAGCATTTT.

The chain combines TRBV19 with TRBJ1-1, with TRBD1 as a possible D gene (5 bases). Germline CDR1 is LNHDA and CDR2 is SQIVND (reference sequence). The CDR3 consists of 14 residues. V lost 6 bases and J 5 bases, leaving 16 bases between the germline ends. CDR3 sequence: CASSQGNRVTEAFF. The CDR3 nucleotides read TGTGCCAGTAGCCAGGGAAATCGGGTGACTGAAGCTTTCTTT.

This clonotype was counted many times. The chain carries TRBV20-1 and TRBJ2-3, with D maybe TRBD2 (5 bases). This CDR3 contains 13 residues. Germline CDR1 reads DFQATT; CDR2 reads SNEGSKA (reference sequence). The ends were cut back, 0 bases at V and 3 bases at J, with 7 bases in the middle. CDR3 protein: CSARESGTDTQYF. Here the CDR3 DNA reads TGCAGTGCTAGAGAATCGGGAACAGATACGCAGTATTTT.

The table lists this clonotype with many counts. V usage is TRBV10-1 and J usage is TRBJ2-2; D possibly corresponds to TRBD1 (6 bases). The germline V gene encodes CDR1 WNHNN and CDR2 SYGVQD (reference sequence). Trimming took off 5 bases at V and 4 bases at J, with 14 bases between the two ends. CDR3 length equals 15 residues. The CDR3 loop reads CASSQQGRGTGELFF. The CDR3 DNA reads as TGCGCCAGCAGTCAACAGGGCCGGGGCACCGGGGAGCTGTTTTTT.

This clonotype was counted ten times or more. Sequence at one end of the junction differs from germline and may be a read error. The V gene is TRBV29-1, the J gene TRBJ2-1; D is unclear. This CDR3 is 10 amino acids long. Germline V gene sequence: CDR1 SQVTM, CDR2 ANQGSEA. The CDR3 reads CSVESSGLIF. CDR3 bases: TGCAGCGTTGAATCCAGTGGGCTAATCTTC.

As concerns this clonotype: One junction end does not reproduce the germline sequence, and a read error may be involved. The rearrangement uses TRBV3-1 and TRBJ2-5; D might be TRBD2 (5 bases). CDR3 length: 14 amino acids. Germline V gene lookup returns CDR1 LGHDT and CDR2 YNNKEL (reference sequence). The CDR3 nucleotides read TGTGCCAGCAGCCAGGCCGGAAAGGGAGAGACCCGGTACTTC. This gives the protein CASSQAGKGETRYF.

The sample holds many counts of this clonotype. The genes are TRBV20-1 and TRBJ2-3; the D gene is possibly TRBD1 (6 bases). Looked up from germline, CDR1 is DFQATT and CDR2 is SNEGSKA (reference sequence). The CDR3 contains 14 residues. V was trimmed by 6 bases and J by 0 bases, leaving 13 bases between them. The CDR3 here is CSAHRASSTDTQYF. The CDR3 coding sequence is TGCAGTGCCCACAGGGCCTCTAGCACAGATACGCAGTATTTT.

This clonotype was seen repeatedly, ten times or more. CDR3: CASSPQGPGEFF. CDR3 DNA: TGCGCCAGCAGCCCCCAGGGCCCTGGGGAGTTCTTC. V is TRBV5-1 and J is TRBJ2-1, with TRBD1 as a possible D gene (5 bases). Trimming cost V 4 bases and J 14 bases, with 16 bases left between them. Germline V gives CDR1 SGHRS, CDR2 YFSETQ. This CDR3 contains 12 residues.

The sample holds many counts of this clonotype. The chain joins TRBV20-1 to TRBJ2-5; 9 bases are shared with TRBD2. The CDR3 covers 16 residues. Germline assignment: CDR1 DFQATT and CDR2 SNEGSKA (reference sequence). The V segment lost 5 bases and the J segment 2 bases; nucleotides outside the gene matches: 12. CDR3 amino acids: CSADETSGHIQETQYF. The CDR3 nucleotides read TGCAGTGCTGATGAGACTAGCGGCCACATACAAGAGACCCAGTACTTC.

This clonotype was counted ten times or more. The chain couples TRBV3-1 to TRBJ2-7; 7 positions match TRBD1. The CDR3 contains 14 residues. Germline CDR1 is LGHDT and CDR2 is YNNKEL (reference sequence). The V and J ends lost 3 bases and 5 bases, in that order; junction bases with no gene match: 7. In DNA form, the CDR3 reads TGTGCCAGCAGCCACGGACAGGTTCTGGACGAGCAGTACTTC. It translates to CASSHGQVLDEQYF.

In DNA form, the CDR3 reads TGTGCCAGCAGCCATGTAGAAGGTGAGCAGTTCTTC. Its translation: CASSHVEGEQFF. The gene calls are TRBV3-1 and TRBJ2-1, with D uncertain. The CDR3 sequence is 12 residues long. The V and J ends lost 3 bases and 9 bases respectively, with 9 bases between them. The germline V gene encodes CDR1 LGHDT and CDR2 YNNKEL (reference sequence).

The chain has TRBV28 and TRBJ1-2; D is unclear. V shed 8 bases and J shed 4 bases, with 8 bases lying between them. Per germline, CDR1 MDHEN and CDR2 SYDVKM. CDR3 length: 11 amino acids. The CDR3 DNA reads TGTGCCAGCTACGATCGCTATGGCTACACCTTC. It codes for CASYDRYGYTF.

This clonotype was detected a few times. The chain is built from TRBV7-2 and TRBJ1-6; the D gene is possibly TRBD1 (5 bases). V lost 3 bases and J 9 bases, leaving 15 bases between the germline ends. Germline lookup yields CDR1 SGHTA and CDR2 FQGNSA. The CDR3 runs to 15 residues. The CDR3 is CASSFDSDRGSPLHF. CDR3 coding DNA: TGTGCCAGCAGCTTTGACAGCGACCGTGGTTCACCCCTCCACTTT.

The gene calls are TRBV4-3 and TRBJ2-6; maybe TRBD2 (6 bases). This CDR3 comprises 16 residues. V lost 3 bases and J 0 bases, leaving 9 bases between the germline ends. Germline values: CDR1 LGHNA, CDR2 YSLEER. CDR3 nucleotides: TGCGCCAGCAGCCACGGGACTCCCTCTGGGGCCAACGTCCTGACTTTC. The encoded protein is CASSHGTPSGANVLTF.

The table lists this clonotype with a few counts. The chain combines TRBV4-3 with TRBJ1-3, with D uncertain. Germline values: CDR1 LGHNA, CDR2 YSLEER. The CDR3 totals 13 residues. Trimming removed 1 base from V and 4 bases from J, with 5 bases in between. The DNA for the CDR3 is TGCGCCAGCAGCCAAGGGCTAGGAAACACCATATATTTT. Translation gives CASSQGLGNTIYF.

J is TRBJ2-5 and V is TRBV7-3, with TRBD1 as a possible D gene (6 bases). The CDR3 runs to 14 residues. Trimming took 5 bases from V and 4 from J, leaving 14 bases between them. CDR1 and CDR2 from the germline V gene are SGHTA and FQGTGA. The CDR3 DNA sequence: TGTGCCAGCAGCCAAACAGGGAATGCAGAGACCCAGTACTTC. Residues: CASSQTGNAETQYF.

The gene calls are TRBV9 and TRBJ2-3; possible D gene TRBD1, 5 bases. CDR3 length: 14 residues. V was shortened by 0 bases and J by 4 bases, with 9 bases between the two germline ends. From germline, CDR1 is SGDLS and CDR2 YYNGEE. CDR3 protein: CASSVEGAADTQYF. CDR3 nucleotides: TGTGCCAGCAGCGTAGAAGGGGCCGCAGATACGCAGTATTTT.

As concerns this clonotype: This clone may be a read error of a much larger clone one base away. J is TRBJ1-1 and V is TRBV7-8; weak D call: TRBD1 (6 bases). The CDR3 runs to 15 residues. The germline V gene encodes CDR1 SGHVS and CDR2 FQNEAQ. CDR3 DNA: TGTTCCAGCAGCTTAGGGAGGACAGCGAACACTGAAGCTTTCTTT. Translated: CSSSLGRTANTEAFF.

This clonotype has a handful of counts. The V call is TRBV5-5, the J call TRBJ2-7; tentative D call: TRBD1 (6 bases). Germline CDR1 SGHKS, CDR2 YYEKEE (reference sequence). V lost 4 bases and J lost 6, with 23 bases in between. The CDR3 is 16 residues long. In DNA form, the CDR3 reads TGTGCCAGCAGCCCCGTGGGGGCTTCAGATGTGATCGAGCAGTACGTC. This gives the protein CASSPVGASDVIEQYV.

This clonotype has at least ten counts. V gene TRBV27 combines with J gene TRBJ1-6; D gene uncertain. Germline V gene data show CDR1 as MNHEY and CDR2 as SMNVEV (reference sequence). The CDR3 is 15 amino acids. V lost 5 bases, J lost 9 bases, and 17 bases lay in between. In nucleotides, the CDR3 is TGTGCCAGCAGTCCCGTATATGGTGCTGTTTCACCCCTCCACTTT. It is translated as CASSPVYGAVSPLHF.

The sample holds many counts of this clonotype. This chain connects TRBV20-1 to TRBJ2-2; D ambiguous. V was trimmed by 5 bases and J by 1 base, leaving 11 bases between them. The germline CDR1 and CDR2 sequences are DFQATT and SNEGSKA (reference sequence). CDR3 size: 14 residues. The CDR3 DNA reads TGCAGTGCTCGGGTGGCAGGGAACACCGGGGAGCTGTTTTTT. This codes for CSARVAGNTGELFF.

This clonotype was observed a handful of times. This chain connects TRBV7-6 to TRBJ2-5, with TRBD2 matching 9 bases. The CDR3 contains 15 residues. CDR1 is SGHVS, CDR2 FNYEAQ, per germline. V dropped 5 bases and J dropped 5; count of bases not matched to a gene: 9. The CDR3 DNA reads as TGTGCCAGCAGCCTCCGCCCGGGACTAGCCGAGACCCAGTACTTC. Protein product: CASSLRPGLAETQYF.

This clonotype has just a few counts. The chain joins TRBV27 to TRBJ2-2; 8 bases fit TRBD1. CDR1 and CDR2 from the germline V gene are MNHEY and SMNVEV (reference sequence). This CDR3 is 15 amino acids long. V shed 3 bases and J 7 bases; nucleotides not matched to a gene: 7. The chain's CDR3 is CASSFDRGIGGELFF. CDR3 DNA sequence: TGTGCCAGCAGTTTTGACAGGGGCATCGGCGGGGAGCTGTTTTTT.

This clonotype was counted a few times. This chain's CDR3 is CASSLEGLETQYF. DNA for the CDR3: TGCGCCAGCAGCTTAGAGGGGCTGGAGACCCAGTACTTC. This chain connects TRBV5-1 to TRBJ2-5; D possibly matches TRBD1 or TRBD2 (5 bases each). The CDR3 runs 13 residues. CDR1 and CDR2 (germline): SGHRS, YFSETQ. The ends were cut back, 2 bases at V and 5 bases at J, with 10 bases in the middle. Variable domain in full (rest from reference TRBV5-1 and TRBJ2-5): KAGVTQTPRYLIKTRGQQVTLSCSPISGHRSVSWYQQTPGQGLQFLFEYFSETQRNKGNFPGRFSGRQFSNSRSEMNVSTLELGDSALYLCASSLEGLETQYFGPGTRLLVL.

In the case of this clonotype: It may be a read error: a sequence one base away is much more abundant. CDR3 coding DNA: TGTGCCAGCAGTTTGCCGCCGGGTAGCAATCAGCCCCAGCATTTT. It translates to CASSLPPGSNQPQHF. The chain combines TRBV12-3 or TRBV12-4 with TRBJ1-5; D not certain. Trimming stripped 3 bases from V and 0 bases from J, with 9 bases between. The CDR3 totals 15 residues.

This clonotype showed up many times. The chain has TRBV12-3 or TRBV12-4 and TRBJ1-5, with D possibly TRBD1 on 5 matching bases. V lost 7 bases and J 6 bases, leaving 13 bases between the germline ends. The CDR3 covers 13 residues. CDR3 protein: CASTGRGGQPQHF. The CDR3 nucleotides are TGTGCCAGCACTGGACGGGGGGGTCAGCCCCAGCATTTT.

The genes are TRBV7-9 and TRBJ2-3, with TRBD1 as a possible D gene (6 bases). Trimming left V 4 bases short and J 2 bases short, with 13 bases between. The length of the CDR3 is 15 residues. The V gene's germline CDR1 is SEHNR and CDR2 FQNEAQ (reference sequence). CDR3: CASSSNREVTDTQYF. The CDR3 DNA is TGTGCCAGCAGCTCCAACAGGGAAGTCACAGATACGCAGTATTTT.